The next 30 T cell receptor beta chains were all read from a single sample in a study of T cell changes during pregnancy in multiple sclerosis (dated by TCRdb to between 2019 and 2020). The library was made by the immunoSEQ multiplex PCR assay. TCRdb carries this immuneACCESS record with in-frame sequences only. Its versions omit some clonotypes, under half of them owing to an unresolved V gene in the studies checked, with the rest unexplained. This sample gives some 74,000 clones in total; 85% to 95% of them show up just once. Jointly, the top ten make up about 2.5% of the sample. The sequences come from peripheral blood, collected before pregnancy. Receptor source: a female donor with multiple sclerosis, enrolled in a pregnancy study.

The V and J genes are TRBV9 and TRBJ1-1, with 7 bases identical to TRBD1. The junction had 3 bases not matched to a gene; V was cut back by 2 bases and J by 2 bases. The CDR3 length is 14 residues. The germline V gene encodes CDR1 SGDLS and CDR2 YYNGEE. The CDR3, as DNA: TGTGCCAGCAGCGTGAGGGACAGAAACACTGAAGCTTTCTTT. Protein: CASSVRDRNTEAFF.

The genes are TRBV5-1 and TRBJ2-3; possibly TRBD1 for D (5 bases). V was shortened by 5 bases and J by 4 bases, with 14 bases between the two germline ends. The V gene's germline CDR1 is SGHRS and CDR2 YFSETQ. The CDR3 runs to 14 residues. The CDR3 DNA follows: TGCGCCAGCAGTGAGTACATAGGGGCAGATACGCAGTATTTT. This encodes CASSEYIGADTQYF.

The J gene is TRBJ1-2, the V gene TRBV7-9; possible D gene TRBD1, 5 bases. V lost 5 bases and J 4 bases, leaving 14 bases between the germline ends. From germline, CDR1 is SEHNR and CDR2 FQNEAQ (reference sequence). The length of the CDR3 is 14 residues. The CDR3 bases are TGTGCCAGCAGCCCACCAGGGACTCCCTATGGCTACACCTTC. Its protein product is CASSPPGTPYGYTF. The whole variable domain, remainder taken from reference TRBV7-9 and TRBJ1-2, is DTGVSQNPRHKITKRGQNVTFRCDPISEHNRLYWYRQTLGQGPEFLTYFQNEAQLEKSRLLSDRFSAERPKGSFSTLEIQRTEQGDSAMYLCASSPPGTPYGYTFGSGTRLTVV.

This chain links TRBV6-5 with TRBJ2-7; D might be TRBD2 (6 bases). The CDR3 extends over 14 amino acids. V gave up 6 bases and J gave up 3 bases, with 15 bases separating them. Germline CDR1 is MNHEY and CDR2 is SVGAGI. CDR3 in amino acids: CASSLSSGNYEQYF. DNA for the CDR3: TGTGCCAGCAGCCTCAGTAGCGGAAACTACGAGCAGTACTTC.

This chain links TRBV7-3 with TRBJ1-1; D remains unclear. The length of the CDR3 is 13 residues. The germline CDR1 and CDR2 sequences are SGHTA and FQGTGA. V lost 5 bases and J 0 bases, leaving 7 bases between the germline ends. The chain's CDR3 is CASSHFMNTEAFF. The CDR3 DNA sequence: TGTGCCAGCAGCCACTTTATGAACACTGAAGCTTTCTTT.

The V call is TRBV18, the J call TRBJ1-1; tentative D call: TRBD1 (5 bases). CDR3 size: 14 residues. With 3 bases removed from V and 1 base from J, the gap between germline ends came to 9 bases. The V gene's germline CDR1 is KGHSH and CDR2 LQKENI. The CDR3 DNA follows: TGTGCCAGCTCACCCTCTACAGGGAACACTGAAGCTTTCTTT. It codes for CASSPSTGNTEAFF.

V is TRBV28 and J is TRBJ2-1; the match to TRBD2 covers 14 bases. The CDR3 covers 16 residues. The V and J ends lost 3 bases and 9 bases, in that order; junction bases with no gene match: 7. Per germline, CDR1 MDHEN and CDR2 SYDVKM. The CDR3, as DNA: TGTGCCAGCAGTTTCGGCCCGGGACTAGCGGGAGTTGAGCAGTTCTTC. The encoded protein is CASSFGPGLAGVEQFF. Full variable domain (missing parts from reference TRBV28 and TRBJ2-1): DVKVTQSSRYLVKRTGEKVFLECVQDMDHENMFWYRQDPGLGLRLIYFSYDVKMKEKGDIPEGYSVSREKKERFSLILESASTNQTSMYLCASSFGPGLAGVEQFFGPGTRLTVL.

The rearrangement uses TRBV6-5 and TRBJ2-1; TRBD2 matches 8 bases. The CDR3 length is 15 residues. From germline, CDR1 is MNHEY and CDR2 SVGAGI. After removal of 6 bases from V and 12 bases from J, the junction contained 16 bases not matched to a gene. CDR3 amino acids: CASRPFGGEFEGQFF. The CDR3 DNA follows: TGTGCCAGCAGGCCATTCGGGGGGGAGTTTGAAGGGCAGTTCTTC.

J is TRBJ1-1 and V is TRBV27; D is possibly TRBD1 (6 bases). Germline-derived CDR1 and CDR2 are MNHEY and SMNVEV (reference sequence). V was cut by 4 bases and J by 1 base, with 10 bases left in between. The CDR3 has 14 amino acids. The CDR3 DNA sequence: TGTGCCAGCAGTTCCGGACAGACGAACACTGAAGCTTTCTTT. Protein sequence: CASSSGQTNTEAFF.

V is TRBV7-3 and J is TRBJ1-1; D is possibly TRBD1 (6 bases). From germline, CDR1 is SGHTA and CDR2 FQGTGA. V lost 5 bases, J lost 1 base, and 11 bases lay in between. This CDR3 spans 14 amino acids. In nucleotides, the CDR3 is TGTGCCAGCAGCCTCGGGGGGCGGAACACTGAAGCTTTCTTT. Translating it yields CASSLGGRNTEAFF.

In DNA, the CDR3 is TGTGCCAGCAGTTACTCGGGGGGGGCAGAGACCCAGTACTTC. This translates into CASSYSGGAETQYF. The chain uses TRBV6-5 and TRBJ2-5, with D tentatively TRBD2 (7 bases). CDR3 length: 14 residues. Germline loops: CDR1 MNHEY, CDR2 SVGAGI. Trimming pared 0 bases from V and 4 bases from J, leaving 9 bases between.

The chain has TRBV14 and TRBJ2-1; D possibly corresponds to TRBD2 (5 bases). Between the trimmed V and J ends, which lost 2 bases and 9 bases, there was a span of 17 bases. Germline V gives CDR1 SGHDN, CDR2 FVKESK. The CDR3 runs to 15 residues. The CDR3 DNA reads TGTGCCAGCAGCCAACGCCCACCCGTAGCGACTGAGCAGTTCTTC. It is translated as CASSQRPPVATEQFF.

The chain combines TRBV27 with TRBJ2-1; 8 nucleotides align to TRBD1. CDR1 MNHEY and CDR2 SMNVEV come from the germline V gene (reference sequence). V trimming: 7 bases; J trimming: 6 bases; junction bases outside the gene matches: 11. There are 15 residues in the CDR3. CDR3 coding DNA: TGTGCCAGCACTCATCCAGGGGGCAGGTTCAATGAGCAGTTCTTC. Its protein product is CASTHPGGRFNEQFF.

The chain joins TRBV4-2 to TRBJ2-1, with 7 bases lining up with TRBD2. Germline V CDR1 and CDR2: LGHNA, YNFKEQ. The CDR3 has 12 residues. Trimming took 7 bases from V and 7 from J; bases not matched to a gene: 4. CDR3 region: CASTAGWNEQFF. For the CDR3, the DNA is TGTGCCAGCACAGCGGGATGGAATGAGCAGTTCTTC.

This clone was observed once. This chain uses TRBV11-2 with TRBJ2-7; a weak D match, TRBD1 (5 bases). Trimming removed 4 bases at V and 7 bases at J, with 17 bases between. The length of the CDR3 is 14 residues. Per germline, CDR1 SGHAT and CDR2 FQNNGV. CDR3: CASSWWQGIGEQYF. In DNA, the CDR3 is TGTGCCAGCAGCTGGTGGCAGGGAATAGGGGAGCAGTACTTC.

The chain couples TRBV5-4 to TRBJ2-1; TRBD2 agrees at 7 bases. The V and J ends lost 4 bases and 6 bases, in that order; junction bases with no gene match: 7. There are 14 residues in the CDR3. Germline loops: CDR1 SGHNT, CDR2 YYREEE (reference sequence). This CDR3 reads CASSARLALNEQFF. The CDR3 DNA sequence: TGTGCCAGCAGCGCCCGACTAGCCCTCAATGAGCAGTTCTTC.

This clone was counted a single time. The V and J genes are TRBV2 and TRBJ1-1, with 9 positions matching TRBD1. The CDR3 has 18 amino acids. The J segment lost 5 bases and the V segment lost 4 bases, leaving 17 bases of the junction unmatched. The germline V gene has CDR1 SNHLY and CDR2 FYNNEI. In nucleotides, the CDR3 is TGTGCCAGCAGTGCTAGAGTCTTTTTGACAGGGGGGGGAACTGAAGCTTTCTTT. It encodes CASSARVFLTGGGTEAFF.

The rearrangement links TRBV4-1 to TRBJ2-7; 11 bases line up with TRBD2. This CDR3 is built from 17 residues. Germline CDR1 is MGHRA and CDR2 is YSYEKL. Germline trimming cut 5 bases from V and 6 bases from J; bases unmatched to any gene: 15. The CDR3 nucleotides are TGCGCCAGCAGCTCCCGGGGGGTAGCGGGAGGGCCTGGCGAGCAGTACTTC. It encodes CASSSRGVAGGPGEQYF.

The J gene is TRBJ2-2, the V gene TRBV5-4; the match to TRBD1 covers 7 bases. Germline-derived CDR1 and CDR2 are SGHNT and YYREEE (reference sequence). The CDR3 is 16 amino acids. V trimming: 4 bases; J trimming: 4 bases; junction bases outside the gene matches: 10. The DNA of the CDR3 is TGTGCCAGCAGCCTGGCGACAGGGCGAGGCACCGGGGAGCTGTTTTTT. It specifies CASSLATGRGTGELFF.

CDR3 in amino acids: CASSIKSGIQPQHF. The CDR3 DNA reads as TGTGCCAGTAGTATAAAGTCAGGGATCCAGCCCCAGCATTTT. J is TRBJ1-5 and V is TRBV19; possibly TRBD1 for D (5 bases). From germline, CDR1 is LNHDA and CDR2 SQIVND (reference sequence). Trimming took 2 bases from V and 7 from J, leaving 12 bases between them. CDR3 length equals 14 residues.

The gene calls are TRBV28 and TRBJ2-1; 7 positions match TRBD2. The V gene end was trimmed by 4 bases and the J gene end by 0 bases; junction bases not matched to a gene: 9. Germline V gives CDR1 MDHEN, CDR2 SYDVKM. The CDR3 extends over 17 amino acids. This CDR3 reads CASSSQLAPSSYNEQFF. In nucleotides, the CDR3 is TGTGCCAGCAGTTCCCAACTAGCGCCGAGCTCCTACAATGAGCAGTTCTTC.

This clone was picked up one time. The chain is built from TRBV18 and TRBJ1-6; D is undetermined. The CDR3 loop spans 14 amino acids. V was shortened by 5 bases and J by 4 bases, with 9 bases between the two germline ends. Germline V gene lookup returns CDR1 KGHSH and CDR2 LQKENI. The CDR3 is CASSALQYNSPLHF. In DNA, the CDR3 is TGTGCCAGCTCAGCTCTGCAGTATAATTCACCCCTCCACTTT.

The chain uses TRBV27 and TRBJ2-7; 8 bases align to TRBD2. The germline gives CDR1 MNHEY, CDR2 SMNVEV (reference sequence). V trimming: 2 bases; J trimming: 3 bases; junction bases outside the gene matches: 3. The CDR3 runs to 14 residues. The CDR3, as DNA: TGTGCCAGCAGTTTAGTTAGCGGGGTCTACGAGCAGTACTTC. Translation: CASSLVSGVYEQYF.

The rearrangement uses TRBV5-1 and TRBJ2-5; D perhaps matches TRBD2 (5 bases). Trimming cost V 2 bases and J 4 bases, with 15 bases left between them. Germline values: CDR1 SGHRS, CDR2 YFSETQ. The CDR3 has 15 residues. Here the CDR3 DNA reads TGCGCCAGCAGCTTAGGCCTTGCGGGCGTAGAGACCCAGTACTTC. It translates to CASSLGLAGVETQYF.

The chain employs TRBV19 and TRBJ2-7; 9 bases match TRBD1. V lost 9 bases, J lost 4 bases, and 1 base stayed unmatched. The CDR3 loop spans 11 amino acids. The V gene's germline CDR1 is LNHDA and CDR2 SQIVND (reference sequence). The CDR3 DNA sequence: TGTGCCAGCGGACAGGGGTACGAGCAGTACTTC. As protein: CASGQGYEQYF.

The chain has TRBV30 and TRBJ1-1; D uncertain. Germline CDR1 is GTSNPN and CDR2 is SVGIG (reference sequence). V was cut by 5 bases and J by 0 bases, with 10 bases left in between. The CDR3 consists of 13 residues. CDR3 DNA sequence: TGTGCCTGGGATCTTGGGCTGAACACTGAAGCTTTCTTT. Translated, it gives CAWDLGLNTEAFF.

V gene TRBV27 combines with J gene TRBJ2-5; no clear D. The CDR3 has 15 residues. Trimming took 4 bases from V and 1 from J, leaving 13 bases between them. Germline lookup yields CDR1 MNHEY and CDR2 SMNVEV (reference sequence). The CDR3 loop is CASSSAMSPQETQYF. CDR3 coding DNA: TGTGCCAGCAGTTCTGCGATGTCCCCCCAAGAGACCCAGTACTTC.

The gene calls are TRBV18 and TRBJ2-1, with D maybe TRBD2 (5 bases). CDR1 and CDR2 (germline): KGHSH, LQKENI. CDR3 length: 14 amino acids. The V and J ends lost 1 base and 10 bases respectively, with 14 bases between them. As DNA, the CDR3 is TGTGCCAGCTCACCACGGCTTGAGCGGAGAGAGCAGTTCTTC. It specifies CASSPRLERREQFF.

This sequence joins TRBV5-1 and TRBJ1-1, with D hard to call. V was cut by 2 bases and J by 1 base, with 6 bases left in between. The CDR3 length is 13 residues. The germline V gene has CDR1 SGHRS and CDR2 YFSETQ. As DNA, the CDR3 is TGCGCCAGCAGCTTTAACAGGAACACTGAAGCTTTCTTT. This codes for CASSFNRNTEAFF.

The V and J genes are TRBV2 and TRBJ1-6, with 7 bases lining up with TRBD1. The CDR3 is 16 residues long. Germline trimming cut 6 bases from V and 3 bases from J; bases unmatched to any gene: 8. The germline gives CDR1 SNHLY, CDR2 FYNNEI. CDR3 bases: TGTGCCAGCAGGCTCCGGGACAGAAACTATAATTCACCCCTCCACTTT. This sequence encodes CASRLRDRNYNSPLHF.